This TCR beta chain was obtained from a study of cytomegalovirus exposure and HLA in healthy donors. Trimming pared 1 base from V and 6 bases from J, leaving 12 bases between. The CDR3 runs 14 residues. Germline lookup yields CDR1 SGHTA and CDR2 FQGNSA. This table comes from immunoSEQ multiplex PCR, and its TCRdb copy is limited to in-frame clones, with some not included. The table lists about 140,000 clones, 70% to 85% of them singletons. V is TRBV7-2 and J is TRBJ1-2; a weak D match, TRBD1 (6 bases). The clonotype comes from a man between 25 and 39 years old in good health and CMV-seropositive. The sample consisted of PBMCs. CDR3 sequence reads: CASSLDPGDNGYTF. The CDR3 DNA follows: TGTGCCAGCAGCTTAGACCCAGGGGATAATGGCTACACCTTC.